This T cell receptor beta chain was recovered during a study of blood T cell repertoires in COVID-19. Study-wide background: The study drew acute and convalescent COVID-19 samples from the United States, Italy and Spain. T cells, B-cell-depleted T cells, or PBMCs provided the cDNA or gDNA that served as material.

CDR1 is MNHEY, CDR2 SVGEGT, per germline. The CDR3 sequence is 13 residues long. Deletions cut 4 bases from V and 6 bases from J, with 10 bases between. Methods used by the authors: Amplification from reference gene primers served as the basis for estimated nucleated cell counts. Repertoires were generated with immunoSEQ multiplex PCR, while TCRdb's copy carries only in-frame clones and drops some. The D gene and trimming were derived from the DNA, and the V and J assignments and clone size from that table. The sample lists more than 45,000 clones, about 85% occurring once. The sequence was collected from a man aged 35 to 55 with active COVID-19. V gene TRBV6-2 or TRBV6-3 combines with J gene TRBJ2-1; a possible D gene is TRBD2 (6 bases). Source material: peripheral blood. CDR3 coding DNA: TGTGCCAGCAGTTTGCGGGACTTCAATGAGCAGTTCTTC. It is translated as CASSLRDFNEQFF.